The clone carrying this TCR beta chain was detected many times. Its antigen is unidentified. Germline V gene data show CDR1 as MNHEY and CDR2 as SMNVEV (reference sequence). V lost 8 bases to trimming and J lost 9 bases; unmatched junction nucleotides: 10. This CDR3 is 14 amino acids long. Regions amplified from RNA transcripts were the TCR beta CDR3 regions. The HTBI primer set served for first-round RT-PCR of the TCR CDR3. One entry per CDR3 protein results from TCRdb running MiXCR on the multiplex PCR reads. The sample carries 390,000 or so distinct CDR3 sequences, approximately 14% recorded once. The data stem from a study of T cells in Graves' hyperthyroidism and ophthalmopathy. Regarding the study as a whole: Most clonotypes that expanded in the thyroid above 0.001 also showed up in blood. Prediction of ophthalmopathy progression came a median 6.5 months pre-onset.

With duration under 3 months, ophthalmopathy was active: Clinical Activity Score at least 3, NOSPECS at least 4. Lactation, pregnancy, other autoimmune disease or uncontrolled infection excluded patients. The TCR comes from a man aged 18 to 29 with Graves' ophthalmopathy. The sequencing input was blood. The chain carries TRBV27 and TRBJ1-6; 7 nucleotides match TRBD1. The CDR3, as DNA: TGTGCCAGCGGGGAGAGACAGGGCGGTTCACCCCTCCACTTT. This gives the protein CASGERQGGSPLHF.